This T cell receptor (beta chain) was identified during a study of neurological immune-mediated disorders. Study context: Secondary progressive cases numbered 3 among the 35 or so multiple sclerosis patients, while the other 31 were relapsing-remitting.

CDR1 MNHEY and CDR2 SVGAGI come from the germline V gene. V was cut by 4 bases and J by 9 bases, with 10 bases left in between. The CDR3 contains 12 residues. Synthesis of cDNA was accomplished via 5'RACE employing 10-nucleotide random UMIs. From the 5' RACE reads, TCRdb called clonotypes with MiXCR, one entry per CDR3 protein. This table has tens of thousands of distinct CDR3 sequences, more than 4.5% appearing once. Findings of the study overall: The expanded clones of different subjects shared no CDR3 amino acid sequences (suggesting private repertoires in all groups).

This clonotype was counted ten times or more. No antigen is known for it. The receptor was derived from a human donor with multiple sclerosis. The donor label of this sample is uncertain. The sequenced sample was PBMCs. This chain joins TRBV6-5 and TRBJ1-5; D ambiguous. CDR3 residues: CASSSPGWPQHF. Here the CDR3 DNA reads TGTGCCAGCAGTTCCCCGGGGTGGCCCCAGCATTTT.